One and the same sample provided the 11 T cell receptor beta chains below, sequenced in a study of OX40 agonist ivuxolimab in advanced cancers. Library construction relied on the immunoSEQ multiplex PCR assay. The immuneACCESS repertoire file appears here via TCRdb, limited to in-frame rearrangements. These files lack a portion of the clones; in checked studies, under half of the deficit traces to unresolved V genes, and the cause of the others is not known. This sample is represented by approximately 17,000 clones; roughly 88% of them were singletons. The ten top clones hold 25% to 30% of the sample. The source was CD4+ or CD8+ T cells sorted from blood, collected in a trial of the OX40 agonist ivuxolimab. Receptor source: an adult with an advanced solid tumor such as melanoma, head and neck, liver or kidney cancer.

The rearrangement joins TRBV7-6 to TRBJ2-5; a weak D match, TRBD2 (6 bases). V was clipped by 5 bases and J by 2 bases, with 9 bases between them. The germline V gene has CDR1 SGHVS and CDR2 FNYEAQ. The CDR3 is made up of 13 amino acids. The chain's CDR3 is CASSRGRQETQYF. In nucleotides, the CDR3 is TGTGCCAGCAGCCGAGGGAGGCAAGAGACCCAGTACTTC.

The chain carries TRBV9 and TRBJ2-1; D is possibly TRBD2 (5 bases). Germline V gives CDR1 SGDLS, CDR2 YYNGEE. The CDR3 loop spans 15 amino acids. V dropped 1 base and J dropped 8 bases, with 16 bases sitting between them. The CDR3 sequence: CASSVTRIGIDEQFF. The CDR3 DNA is TGTGCCAGCAGCGTAACTAGAATCGGAATAGATGAGCAGTTCTTC.

The CDR3 loop reads CASSPPGPTGGYEQYF. DNA of the CDR3: TGTGCCAGCAGTCCCCCAGGCCCGACAGGGGGGTACGAGCAGTACTTC. The gene calls are TRBV28 and TRBJ2-7; 9 bases map to TRBD1. There are 16 residues in the CDR3. The V gene's germline CDR1 is MDHEN and CDR2 SYDVKM. V was clipped by 5 bases and J by 4 bases; unmatched bases: 12.

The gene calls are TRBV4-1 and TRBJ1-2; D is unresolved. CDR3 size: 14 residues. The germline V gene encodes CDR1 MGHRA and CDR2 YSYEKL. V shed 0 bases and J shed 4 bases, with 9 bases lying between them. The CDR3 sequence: CASSQEEWIYGYTF. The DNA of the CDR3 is TGCGCCAGCAGCCAAGAGGAGTGGATCTATGGCTACACCTTC.

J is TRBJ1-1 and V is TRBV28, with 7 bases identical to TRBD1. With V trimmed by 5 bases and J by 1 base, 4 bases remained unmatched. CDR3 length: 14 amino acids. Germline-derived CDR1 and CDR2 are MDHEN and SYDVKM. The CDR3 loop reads CASSPDRPNTEAFF. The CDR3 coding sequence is TGTGCCAGCAGTCCGGACAGGCCGAACACTGAAGCTTTCTTT. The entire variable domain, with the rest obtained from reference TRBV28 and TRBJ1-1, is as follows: DVKVTQSSRYLVKRTGEKVFLECVQDMDHENMFWYRQDPGLGLRLIYFSYDVKMKEKGDIPEGYSVSREKKERFSLILESASTNQTSMYLCASSPDRPNTEAFFGQGTRLTVV.

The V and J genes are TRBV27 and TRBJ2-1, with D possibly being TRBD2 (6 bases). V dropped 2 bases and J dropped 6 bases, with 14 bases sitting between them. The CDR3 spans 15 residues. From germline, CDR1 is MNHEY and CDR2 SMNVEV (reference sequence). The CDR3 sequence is CASSLGDSSLNEQFF. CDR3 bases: TGTGCCAGCAGTTTAGGGGACTCAAGCCTCAATGAGCAGTTCTTC.

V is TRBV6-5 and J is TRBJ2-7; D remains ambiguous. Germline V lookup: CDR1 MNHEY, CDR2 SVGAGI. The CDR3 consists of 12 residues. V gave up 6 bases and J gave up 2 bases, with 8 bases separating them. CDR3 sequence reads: CASSPDPYEQYF. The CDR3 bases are TGTGCCAGCAGCCCGGATCCCTACGAGCAGTACTTC.

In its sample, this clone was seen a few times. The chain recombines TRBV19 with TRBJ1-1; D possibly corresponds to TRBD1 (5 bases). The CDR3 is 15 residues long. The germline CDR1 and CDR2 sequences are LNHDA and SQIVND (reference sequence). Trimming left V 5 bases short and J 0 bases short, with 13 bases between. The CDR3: CASSVEGLMNTEAFF. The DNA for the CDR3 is TGTGCCAGTAGTGTTGAGGGACTGATGAACACTGAAGCTTTCTTT.

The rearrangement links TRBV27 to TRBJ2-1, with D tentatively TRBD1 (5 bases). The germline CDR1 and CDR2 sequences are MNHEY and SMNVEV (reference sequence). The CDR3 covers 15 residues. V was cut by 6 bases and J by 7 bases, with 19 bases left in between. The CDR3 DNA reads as TGTGCCAGCAGCCAACCCCAGGGCCGGTTTAATGAGCAGTTCTTC. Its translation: CASSQPQGRFNEQFF.

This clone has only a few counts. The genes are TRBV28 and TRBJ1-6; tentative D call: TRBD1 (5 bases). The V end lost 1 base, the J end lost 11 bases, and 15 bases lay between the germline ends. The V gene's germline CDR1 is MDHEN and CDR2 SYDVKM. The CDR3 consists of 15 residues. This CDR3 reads CASSLYDSQAAPLHF. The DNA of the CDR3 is TGTGCCAGCAGTTTATATGACAGTCAAGCGGCACCCCTCCACTTT.

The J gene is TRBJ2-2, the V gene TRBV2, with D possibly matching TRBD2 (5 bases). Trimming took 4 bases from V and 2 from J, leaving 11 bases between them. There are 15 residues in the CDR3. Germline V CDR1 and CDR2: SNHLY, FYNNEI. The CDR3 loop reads CASSVSLANTGELFF. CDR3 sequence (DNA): TGTGCCAGCAGTGTAAGTCTAGCCAACACCGGGGAGCTGTTTTTT.